This TCR beta chain was observed in a study of blood T cell repertoires in COVID-19. This CDR3 has 19 amino acids. V was clipped by 2 bases and J by 3 bases; unmatched bases: 13. Germline loops: CDR1 SGHTA, CDR2 FQGNSA. Original methodology: Quantification of nucleated cells was approximated via reference gene primer amplification. Here immunoSEQ multiplex PCR was the method, and the copy in TCRdb shows in-frame clones only, minus some. The DNA gave D and trimming, while V, J and clone size come from that table. The sample includes more than 95,000 clones, around 85% seen only once; the top ten take 2.5% to 3.5%.

The chain couples TRBV7-2 to TRBJ2-3; 11 positions match TRBD2. The sequenced sample consisted of peripheral blood. This TCR came from a woman of 80 years or more with active or convalescent COVID-19. The CDR3 DNA reads as TGTGCCAGCAGCTTAAAGGTCCTAGCGGGAGGATTTGGGACAGATACGCAGTATTTT. Amino acids: CASSLKVLAGGFGTDTQYF.